The clone carrying this T cell receptor beta chain was found a few times. The antigen is undetermined. The record originates from a study of blood T cells in healthy people across ages. Trimming stripped 6 bases from V and 2 bases from J, with 14 bases between. This CDR3 spans 14 amino acids. Germline V gene data show CDR1 as MDHEN and CDR2 as SYDVKM. The study, taken as a whole, reports: Without sorted subsets, naive and antigen-experienced compartments could not be conclusively compared.

For the second PCR, which ran for about 6 to 11 cycles, a sample-barcoded 5' primer and a J-beta primer mix were used. TCRdb reprocessed the 5' RACE reads via MiXCR and lists one record per CDR3 protein. The sample lists around 780,000 distinct CDR3 sequences, roughly 56% occurring once. V and J are TRBV28 and TRBJ2-7, with a tentative D call TRBD1 (6 bases). The specimen sequenced was blood. The TCR was taken from a man in his forties in good health. The CDR3 loop reads CASRYRAPPYEQYF. CDR3 bases: TGTGCCAGCAGGTACAGGGCACCACCCTACGAGCAGTACTTC. Full variable domain (rest looked up from reference TRBV28 and TRBJ2-7): DVKVTQSSRYLVKRTGEKVFLECVQDMDHENMFWYRQDPGLGLRLIYFSYDVKMKEKGDIPEGYSVSREKKERFSLILESASTNQTSMYLCASRYRAPPYEQYFGPGTRLTVT.